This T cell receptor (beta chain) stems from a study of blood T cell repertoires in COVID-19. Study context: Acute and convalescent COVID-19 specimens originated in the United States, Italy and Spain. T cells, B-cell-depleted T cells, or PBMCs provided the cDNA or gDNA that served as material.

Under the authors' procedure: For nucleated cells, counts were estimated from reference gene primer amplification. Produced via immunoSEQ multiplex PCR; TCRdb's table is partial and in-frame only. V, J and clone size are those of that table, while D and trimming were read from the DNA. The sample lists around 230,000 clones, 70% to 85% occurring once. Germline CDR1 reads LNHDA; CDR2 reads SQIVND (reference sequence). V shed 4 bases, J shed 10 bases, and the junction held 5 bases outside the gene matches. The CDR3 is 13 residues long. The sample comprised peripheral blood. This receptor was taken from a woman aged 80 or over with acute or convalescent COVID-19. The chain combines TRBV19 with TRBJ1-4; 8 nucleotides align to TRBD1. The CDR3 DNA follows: TGTGCCAGTAGTAGCCGACAGGGGCTAAAACTGTTTTTT. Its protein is CASSSRQGLKLFF.